This record looks at one TCR beta chain sequence and its context. It lacks a known antigen. Nothing much larger sits one base from this clone, and base qualities are not available. The sample comes from a study of T cell repertoires in cytomegalovirus infection (dated 2019 in TCRdb). About the investigation overall: Donor HLA type was relevant to the analysis, as public TCR beta signatures indicated carriage of CMV infection together with the matching HLA type. Results and caveats for the whole study, not just this receptor: The ex vivo response was dominated by HLA-C-restricted CMV-specific TCR beta clonotypes, which also provided the single most frequent clonotype in two of eight donors. In both this cohort and an independent roughly 330-donor cohort, the cumulative frequency of public TCR beta family members distinguished carriers of CMV infection plus the relevant HLA type.

Cut back by 11 bases and 1 base, the V and J ends lie 13 bases apart. The CDR3 goes from the cysteine to the phenylalanine over 13 residues. The entry retains the CDR3 DNA only, 39 bases that are in frame from base 1. This sample was sequenced with an Illumina HiSeq 1500. The public reads were reprocessed in TCRdb via fastp at Q25 and MiXCR, keeping in-frame beta chains. When rows share a CDR3 protein, they turn into one entry using the most common DNA and genes. In all, the sample holds over 300,000 distinct CDR3 sequences, and over 7.5% of those were seen once. The ten largest clones add up to roughly 4.5% of the sample.

The clonotype originates from a human donor in good health (CMV status not recorded). Some clones in this sample may be carry-over from other donors' samples. The sample was PBMCs. The sequence joins TRBV12-3 or TRBV12-4 to TRBJ2-3; the D assignment is uncertain and may be TRBD1 or TRBD2, with 5 bases supporting each. The DNA sequence is as follows: TGTGCCGCCTCGAGGGGAGGCACAGATACGCAGTATTTT. It is translated as CAASRGGTDTQYF.